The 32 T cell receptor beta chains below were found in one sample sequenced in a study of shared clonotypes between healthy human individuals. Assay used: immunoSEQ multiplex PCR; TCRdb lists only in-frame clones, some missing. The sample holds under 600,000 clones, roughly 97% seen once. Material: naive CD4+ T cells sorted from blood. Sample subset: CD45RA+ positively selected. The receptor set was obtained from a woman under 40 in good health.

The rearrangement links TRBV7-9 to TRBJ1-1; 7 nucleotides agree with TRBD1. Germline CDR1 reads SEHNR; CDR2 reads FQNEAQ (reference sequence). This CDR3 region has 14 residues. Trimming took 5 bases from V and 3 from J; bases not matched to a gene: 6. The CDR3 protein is CASSRQGRHTEAFF. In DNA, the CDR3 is TGTGCCAGCAGCAGACAGGGTAGGCACACTGAAGCTTTCTTT.

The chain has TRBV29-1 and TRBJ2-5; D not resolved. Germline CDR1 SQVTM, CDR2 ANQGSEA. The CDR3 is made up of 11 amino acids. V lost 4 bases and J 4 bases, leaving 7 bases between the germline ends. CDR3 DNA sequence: TGCAGCGTTGGGAGTGGAGAGACCCAGTACTTC. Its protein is CSVGSGETQYF.

CDR3 sequence reads: CASRVTGPFVSGANVLTF. The CDR3 DNA reads TGTGCCAGCCGTGTGACAGGGCCATTCGTCTCTGGGGCCAACGTCCTGACTTTC. The chain has TRBV28 and TRBJ2-6; 7 bases map to TRBD1. Germline-derived CDR1 and CDR2 are MDHEN and SYDVKM. Trimming at V came to 8 bases and at J to 0 bases, leaving 13 bases not matched to a gene. CDR3 length equals 18 residues.

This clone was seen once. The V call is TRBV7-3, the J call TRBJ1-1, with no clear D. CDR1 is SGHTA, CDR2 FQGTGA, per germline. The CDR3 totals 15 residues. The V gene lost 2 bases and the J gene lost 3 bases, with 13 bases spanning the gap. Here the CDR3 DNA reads TGTGCCAGCAGCTTATTTCGGGCCTGGGACACTGAAGCTTTCTTT. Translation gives CASSLFRAWDTEAFF.

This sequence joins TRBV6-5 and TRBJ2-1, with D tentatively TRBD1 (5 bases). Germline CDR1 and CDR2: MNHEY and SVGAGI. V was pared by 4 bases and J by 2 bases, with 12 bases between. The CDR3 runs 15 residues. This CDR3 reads CASSSLGAPYNEQFF. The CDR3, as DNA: TGTGCCAGCAGTTCATTAGGGGCCCCCTACAATGAGCAGTTCTTC.

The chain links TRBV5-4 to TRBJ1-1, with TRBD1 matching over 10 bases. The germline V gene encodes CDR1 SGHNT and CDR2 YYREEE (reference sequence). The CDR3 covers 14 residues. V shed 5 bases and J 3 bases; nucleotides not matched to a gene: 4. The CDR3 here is CASRRGTGDTEAFF. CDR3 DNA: TGTGCCAGCAGACGAGGGACAGGGGACACTGAAGCTTTCTTT. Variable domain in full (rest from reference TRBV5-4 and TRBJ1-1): ETGVTQSPTHLIKTRGQQVTLRCSSQSGHNTVSWYQQALGQGPQFIFQYYREEENGRGNFPPRFSGLQFPNYSSELNVNALELDDSALYLCASRRGTGDTEAFFGQGTRLTVV.

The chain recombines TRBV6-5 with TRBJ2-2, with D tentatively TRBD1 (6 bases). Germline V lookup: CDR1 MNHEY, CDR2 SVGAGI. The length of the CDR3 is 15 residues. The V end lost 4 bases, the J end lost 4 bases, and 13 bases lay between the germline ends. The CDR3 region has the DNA TGTGCCAGCAGTTCCAGGGGTGCGGTCACCGGGGAGCTGTTTTTT. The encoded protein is CASSSRGAVTGELFF.

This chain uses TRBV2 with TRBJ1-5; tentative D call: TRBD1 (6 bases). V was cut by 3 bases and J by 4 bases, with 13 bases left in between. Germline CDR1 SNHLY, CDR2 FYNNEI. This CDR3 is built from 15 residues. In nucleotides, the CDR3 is TGTGCCAGCAGTGACATCGAAGGGGGAAATCAGCCCCAGCATTTT. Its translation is CASSDIEGGNQPQHF.

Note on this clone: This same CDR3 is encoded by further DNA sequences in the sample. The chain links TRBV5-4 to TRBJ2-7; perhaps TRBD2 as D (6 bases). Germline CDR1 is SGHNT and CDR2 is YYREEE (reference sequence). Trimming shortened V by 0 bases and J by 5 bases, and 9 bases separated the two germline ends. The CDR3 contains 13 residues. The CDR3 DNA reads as TGTGCCAGCAGCTTGGCCGGCGGGGACGAGCAGTACTTC. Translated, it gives CASSLAGGDEQYF.

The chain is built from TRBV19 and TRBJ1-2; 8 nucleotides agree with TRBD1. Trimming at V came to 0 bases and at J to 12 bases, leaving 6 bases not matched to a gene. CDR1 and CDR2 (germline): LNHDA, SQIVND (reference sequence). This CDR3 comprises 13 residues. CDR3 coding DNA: TGTGCCAGTAGTATAGAGGCAGGGGGCTCAAACACCTTC. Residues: CASSIEAGGSNTF.

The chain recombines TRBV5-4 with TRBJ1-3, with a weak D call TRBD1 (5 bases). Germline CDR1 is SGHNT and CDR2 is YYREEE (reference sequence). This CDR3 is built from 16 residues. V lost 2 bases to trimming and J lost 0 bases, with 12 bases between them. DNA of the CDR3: TGTGCCAGCAGCTTCGACGGGGGAAACTCTGGAAACACCATATATTTT. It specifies CASSFDGGNSGNTIYF.

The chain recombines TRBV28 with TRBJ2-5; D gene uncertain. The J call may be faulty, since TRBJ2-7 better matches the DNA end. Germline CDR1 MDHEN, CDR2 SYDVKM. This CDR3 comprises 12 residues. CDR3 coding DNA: TGTGCCAGCAGTGTGACTGGATACGAGCAGTACTTC. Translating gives CASSVTGYEQYF.

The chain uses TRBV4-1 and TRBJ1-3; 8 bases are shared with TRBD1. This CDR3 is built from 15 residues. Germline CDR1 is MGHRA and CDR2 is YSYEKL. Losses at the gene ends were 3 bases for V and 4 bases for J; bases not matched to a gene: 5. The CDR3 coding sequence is TGCGCCAGCAGCCAGCCCAGGGGGCGAGGAAACACCATATATTTT. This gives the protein CASSQPRGRGNTIYF.

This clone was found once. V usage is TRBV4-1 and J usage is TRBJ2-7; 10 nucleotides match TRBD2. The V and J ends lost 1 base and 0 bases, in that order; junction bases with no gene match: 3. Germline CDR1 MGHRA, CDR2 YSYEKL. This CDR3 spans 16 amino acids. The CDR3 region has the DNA TGCGCCAGCAGCCAAGGACTAGCGGGCCGCTCCTACGAGCAGTACTTC. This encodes CASSQGLAGRSYEQYF.

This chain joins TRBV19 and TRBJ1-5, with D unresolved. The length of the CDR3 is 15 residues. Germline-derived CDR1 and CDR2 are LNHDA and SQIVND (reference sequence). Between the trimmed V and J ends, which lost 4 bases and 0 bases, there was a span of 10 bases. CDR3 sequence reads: CASSRAPYSNQPQHF. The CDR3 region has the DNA TGTGCCAGTAGTAGAGCCCCATATAGCAATCAGCCCCAGCATTTT.

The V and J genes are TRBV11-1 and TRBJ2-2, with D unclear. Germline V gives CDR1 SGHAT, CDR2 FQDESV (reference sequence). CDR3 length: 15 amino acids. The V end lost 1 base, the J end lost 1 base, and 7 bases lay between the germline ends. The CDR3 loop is CASSLGHGNTGELFF. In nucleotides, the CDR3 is TGTGCCAGCAGCTTAGGGCACGGGAACACCGGGGAGCTGTTTTTT. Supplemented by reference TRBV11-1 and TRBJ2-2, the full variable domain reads EAEVAQSPRYKITEKSQAVAFWCDPISGHATLYWYRQILGQGPELLVQFQDESVVDDSQLPKDRFSAERLKGVDSTLKIQPAELGDSAMYLCASSLGHGNTGELFFGEGSRLTVL.

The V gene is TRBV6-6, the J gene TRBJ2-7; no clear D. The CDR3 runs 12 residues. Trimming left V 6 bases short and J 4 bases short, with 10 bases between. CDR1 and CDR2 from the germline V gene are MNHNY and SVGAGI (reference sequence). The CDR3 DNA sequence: TGTGCCAGCAGCCTCACAGAATACGAGCAGTACTTC. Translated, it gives CASSLTEYEQYF.

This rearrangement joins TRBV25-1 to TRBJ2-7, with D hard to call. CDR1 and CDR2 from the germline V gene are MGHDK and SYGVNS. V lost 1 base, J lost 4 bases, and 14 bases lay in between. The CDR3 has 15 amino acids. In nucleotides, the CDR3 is TGTGCCAGCAGTGAATCCCCCGGTCGAGGTTACGAGCAGTACTTC. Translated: CASSESPGRGYEQYF.

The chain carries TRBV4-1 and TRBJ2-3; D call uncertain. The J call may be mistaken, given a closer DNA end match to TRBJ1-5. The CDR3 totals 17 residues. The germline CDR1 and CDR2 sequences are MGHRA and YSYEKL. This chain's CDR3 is CASSREKGTGAGDTQHF. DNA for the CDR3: TGCGCCAGCAGCCGAGAAAAAGGAACGGGAGCCGGGGATACGCAGCATTTT.

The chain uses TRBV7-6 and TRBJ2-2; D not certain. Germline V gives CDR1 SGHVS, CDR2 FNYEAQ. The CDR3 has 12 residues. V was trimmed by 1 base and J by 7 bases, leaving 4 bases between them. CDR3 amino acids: CASSLGIGELFF. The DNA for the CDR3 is TGTGCCAGCAGCTTAGGTATCGGGGAGCTGTTTTTT. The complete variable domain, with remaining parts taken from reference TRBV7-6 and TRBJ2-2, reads GAGVSQSPRYKVTKRGQDVALRCDPISGHVSLYWYRQALGQGPEFLTYFNYEAQQDKSGLPNDRFSAERPEGSISTLTIQRTEQRDSAMYRCASSLGIGELFFGEGSRLTVL.

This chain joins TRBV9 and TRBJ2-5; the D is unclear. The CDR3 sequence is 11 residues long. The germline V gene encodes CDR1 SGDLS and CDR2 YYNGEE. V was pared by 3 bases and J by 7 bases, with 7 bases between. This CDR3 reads CASSASGTQYF. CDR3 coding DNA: TGTGCCAGCAGCGCCTCCGGGACCCAGTACTTC. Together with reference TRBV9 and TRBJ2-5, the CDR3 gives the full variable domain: DSGVTQTPKHLITATGQRVTLRCSPRSGDLSVYWYQQSLDQGLQFLIQYYNGEERAKGNILERFSAQQFPDLHSELNLSSLELGDSALYFCASSASGTQYFGPGTRLLVL.

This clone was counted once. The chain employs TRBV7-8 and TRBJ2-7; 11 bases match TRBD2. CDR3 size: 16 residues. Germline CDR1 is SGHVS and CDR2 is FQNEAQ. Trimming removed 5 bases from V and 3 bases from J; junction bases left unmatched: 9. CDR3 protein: CASSPSRLAGGYEQYF. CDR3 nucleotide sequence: TGTGCCAGCAGCCCCTCTCGTCTAGCGGGAGGCTACGAGCAGTACTTC.

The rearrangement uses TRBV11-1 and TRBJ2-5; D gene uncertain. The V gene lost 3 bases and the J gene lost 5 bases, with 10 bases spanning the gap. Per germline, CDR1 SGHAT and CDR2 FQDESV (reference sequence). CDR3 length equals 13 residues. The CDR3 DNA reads TGTGCCAGCAGCTTTGGGGAATTGGAGACCCAGTACTTC. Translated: CASSFGELETQYF.

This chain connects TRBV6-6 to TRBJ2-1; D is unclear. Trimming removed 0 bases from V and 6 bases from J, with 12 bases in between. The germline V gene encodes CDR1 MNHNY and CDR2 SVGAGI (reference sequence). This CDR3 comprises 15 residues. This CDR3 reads CASSYSGSGLNEQFF. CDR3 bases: TGTGCCAGCAGTTACTCCGGGTCCGGGCTCAATGAGCAGTTCTTC.

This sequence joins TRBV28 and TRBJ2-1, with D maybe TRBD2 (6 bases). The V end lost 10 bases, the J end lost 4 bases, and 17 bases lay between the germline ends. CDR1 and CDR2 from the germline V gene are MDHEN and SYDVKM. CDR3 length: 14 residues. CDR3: CANTRASEYNEQFF. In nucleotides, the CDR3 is TGTGCCAATACCCGGGCTAGCGAGTACAATGAGCAGTTCTTC.

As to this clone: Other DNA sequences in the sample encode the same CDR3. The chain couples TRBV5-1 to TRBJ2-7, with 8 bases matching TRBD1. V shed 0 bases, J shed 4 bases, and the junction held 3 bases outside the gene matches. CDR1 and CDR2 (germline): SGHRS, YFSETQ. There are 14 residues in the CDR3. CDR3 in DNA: TGCGCCAGCAGCTTGGCCGGGACAGGATACGAGCAGTACTTC. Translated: CASSLAGTGYEQYF.

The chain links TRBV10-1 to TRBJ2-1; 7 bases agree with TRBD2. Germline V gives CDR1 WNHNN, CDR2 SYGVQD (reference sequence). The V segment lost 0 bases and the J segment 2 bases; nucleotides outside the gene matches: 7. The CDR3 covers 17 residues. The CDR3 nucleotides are TGCGCCAGCAGTGAGTCGCTCTCTAGCGGAACCTACAATGAGCAGTTCTTC. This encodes CASSESLSSGTYNEQFF.

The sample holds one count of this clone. The CDR3 region has the DNA TGCGCCAGCAGCTTTACGGGAGGGCCTGCGAACACCGGGGAGCTGTTTTTT. This codes for CASSFTGGPANTGELFF. V gene TRBV5-1 combines with J gene TRBJ2-2, with 8 bases matching TRBD2. The CDR3 runs to 17 residues. Trimming cost V 2 bases and J 0 bases; bases outside gene matches: 6. The V gene's germline CDR1 is SGHRS and CDR2 YFSETQ.

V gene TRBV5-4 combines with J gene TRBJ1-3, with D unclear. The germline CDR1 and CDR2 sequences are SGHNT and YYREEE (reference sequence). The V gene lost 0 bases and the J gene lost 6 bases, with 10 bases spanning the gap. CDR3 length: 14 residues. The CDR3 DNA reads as TGTGCCAGCAGCTTGGGGCAGATCAAAAACACCATATATTTT. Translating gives CASSLGQIKNTIYF.

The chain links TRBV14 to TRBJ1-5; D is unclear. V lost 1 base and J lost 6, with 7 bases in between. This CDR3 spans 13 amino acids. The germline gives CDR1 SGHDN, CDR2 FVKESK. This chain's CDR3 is CASSQGHLQPQHF. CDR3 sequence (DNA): TGTGCCAGCAGCCAAGGTCATCTTCAGCCCCAGCATTTT.

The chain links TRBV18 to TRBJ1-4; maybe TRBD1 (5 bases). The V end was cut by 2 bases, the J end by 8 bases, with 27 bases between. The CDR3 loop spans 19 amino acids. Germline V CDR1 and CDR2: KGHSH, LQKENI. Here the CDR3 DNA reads TGTGCCAGCTCACCATATGAAATCCGGGACTCCCCAAGGGAGGAAAAACTGTTTTTT. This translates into CASSPYEIRDSPREEKLFF.

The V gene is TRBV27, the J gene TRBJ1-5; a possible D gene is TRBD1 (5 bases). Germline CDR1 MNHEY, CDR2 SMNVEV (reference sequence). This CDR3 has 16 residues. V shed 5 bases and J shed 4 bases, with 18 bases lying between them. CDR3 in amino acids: CASSPGGRGGNQPQHF. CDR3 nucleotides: TGTGCCAGCAGTCCAGGTGGGAGGGGTGGGAATCAGCCCCAGCATTTT.